Below are 14 T cell receptor beta chains sequenced from a single sample in a study of control samples from healthy donors and cancer patients. The repertoire was sequenced with immunoSEQ multiplex PCR; TCRdb's copy has only in-frame clones and lacks some. This sample yields roughly 120,000 clones, of which about 95% are seen a single time; around 3.6% belongs to the top ten. What was sequenced was blood. The receptor source for this set is a man aged 25 to 45 in good health.

The chain has TRBV7-9 and TRBJ1-3, with a possible D match to TRBD1 (6 bases). This CDR3 has 14 amino acids. The germline V gene encodes CDR1 SEHNR and CDR2 FQNEAQ (reference sequence). V lost 1 base and J 2 bases, leaving 6 bases between the germline ends. The CDR3: CASSLDRAGNTIYF. CDR3 DNA: TGTGCCAGCAGCTTAGACAGGGCTGGAAACACCATATATTTT.

The rearrangement uses TRBV6-4 and TRBJ2-3; D is unclear. The V end lost 0 bases, the J end lost 0 bases, and 7 bases lay between the germline ends. The length of the CDR3 is 15 residues. Germline V gene sequence: CDR1 MRHNA, CDR2 SNTAGT. CDR3 loop: CASSDSPDSTDTQYF. The CDR3 DNA reads as TGTGCCAGCAGTGACTCACCGGATAGCACAGATACGCAGTATTTT.

The chain is built from TRBV7-2 and TRBJ2-3; D unclear. CDR3 length equals 15 residues. V gave up 5 bases and J gave up 3 bases, with 15 bases separating them. The germline V gene encodes CDR1 SGHTA and CDR2 FQGNSA. The CDR3 DNA reads as TGTGCCAGCAGCGTCGACTTAGGAAGGACAGATACGCAGTATTTT. Protein sequence: CASSVDLGRTDTQYF.

The J gene is TRBJ1-2, the V gene TRBV5-6, with D perhaps matching TRBD1 (5 bases). CDR3 length: 15 residues. The germline CDR1 and CDR2 sequences are SGHDT and YYEEEE. V lost 5 bases to trimming and J lost 4 bases, with 18 bases between them. The CDR3 region has the DNA TGTGCCAGCAGTTTATACCGGGACGGTGGCTATGGCTACACCTTC. This sequence encodes CASSLYRDGGYGYTF.

The gene calls are TRBV6-5 and TRBJ2-5; 9 bases agree with TRBD1. J lost 5 bases, V lost 7 bases, and 11 bases had no gene match. CDR3 length: 15 amino acids. CDR1 is MNHEY and CDR2 is SVGAGI in the germline V gene. Here the CDR3 DNA reads TGTGCCAGCACCTTACGTGGGACAGGGTGGGAGACCCAGTACTTC. As protein: CASTLRGTGWETQYF.

The V gene is TRBV30, the J gene TRBJ1-4; D is unclear. CDR1 and CDR2 from the germline V gene are GTSNPN and SVGIG (reference sequence). Trimming removed 3 bases from V and 7 bases from J, with 15 bases in between. This CDR3 comprises 14 residues. The DNA for the CDR3 is TGTGCCTGGAGCGGGTCAGAGTATTTTGAAAAACTGTTTTTT. Translating it yields CAWSGSEYFEKLFF.

The CDR3 loop reads CATSRDLWAGDNSPLHF. CDR3 bases: TGTGCCACCAGCAGAGATCTCTGGGCAGGGGATAATTCACCCCTCCACTTT. V and J are TRBV15 and TRBJ1-6, with TRBD1 as a possible D gene (6 bases). Per germline, CDR1 LNHNV and CDR2 YYDKDF (reference sequence). The CDR3 has 17 residues. The ends were cut back, 0 bases at V and 5 bases at J, with 14 bases in the middle.

The chain couples TRBV18 to TRBJ1-5, with D possibly being TRBD1 (6 bases). V was cut by 3 bases and J by 2 bases, with 11 bases left in between. Germline CDR1 and CDR2: KGHSH and LQKENI. CDR3 size: 15 residues. The CDR3 loop reads CASSPQGHGNQPQHF. CDR3 coding DNA: TGTGCCAGCTCACCCCAGGGGCATGGCAATCAGCCCCAGCATTTT.

The chain is built from TRBV13 and TRBJ2-7, with D perhaps TRBD2 (5 bases). This CDR3 is 16 amino acids long. V lost 0 bases, J lost 1 base, and 13 bases lay in between. CDR1 is PRHDT and CDR2 is FYEKMQ in the germline V gene (reference sequence). As DNA, the CDR3 is TGTGCCAGCAGCTTAGGCGTTGACTGGGAGTCCTACGAGCAGTACTTC. As protein: CASSLGVDWESYEQYF.

The chain recombines TRBV4-3 with TRBJ1-5; perhaps TRBD1 as D (6 bases). The CDR3 has 15 amino acids. The germline CDR1 and CDR2 sequences are LGHNA and YSLEER. Trimming took 0 bases from V and 11 from J, leaving 17 bases between them. CDR3 in DNA: TGCGCCAGCAGCCAAGAGCGGGACAACATAGGGGCCCAGCATTTT. Translation gives CASSQERDNIGAQHF.

The chain has TRBV4-1 and TRBJ1-2, with TRBD1 matching 8 bases. CDR1 and CDR2 (germline): MGHRA, YSYEKL. Unmatched junction bases numbered 13, after V lost 6 bases and J lost 7 bases. The CDR3 runs 15 residues. The CDR3 loop is CASRPSGTGVSGYTF. For the CDR3, the DNA is TGCGCCAGCAGGCCTTCCGGGACAGGAGTGTCTGGCTACACCTTC.

The rearrangement joins TRBV6-4 to TRBJ1-1, with D unresolved. V was cut by 0 bases and J by 1 base, with 18 bases left in between. The CDR3 spans 18 residues. Per the germline V gene, CDR1 is MRHNA and CDR2 is SNTAGT. The CDR3 region is CASSDSIAIDTPNTEAFF. DNA of the CDR3: TGTGCCAGCAGTGACTCGATAGCTATAGACACCCCGAACACTGAAGCTTTCTTT.

The chain recombines TRBV7-9 with TRBJ1-3; TRBD1 is a possible D gene (5 bases). Germline V lookup: CDR1 SEHNR, CDR2 FQNEAQ (reference sequence). The V end was cut by 5 bases, the J end by 8 bases, with 22 bases between. This CDR3 has 16 residues. In DNA form, the CDR3 reads TGTGCCAGCAGCCCCCTCGGCAGGGCCTTAGATGACACCATATATTTT. Residues: CASSPLGRALDDTIYF. Using reference TRBV7-9 and TRBJ1-3 for the parts outside the CDR3, the full variable domain is DTGVSQNPRHKITKRGQNVTFRCDPISEHNRLYWYRQTLGQGPEFLTYFQNEAQLEKSRLLSDRFSAERPKGSFSTLEIQRTEQGDSAMYLCASSPLGRALDDTIYFGEGSWLTVV.

The chain has TRBV6-1 and TRBJ2-1; 7 bases fit TRBD2. J was trimmed by 3 bases and V by 2 bases; bases with no gene match: 4. The CDR3 contains 15 residues. Germline CDR1 and CDR2: MNHNS and SASEGT. The CDR3 DNA reads TGTGCCAGCAGTGAAACAAGCGGGGACTACAATGAGCAGTTCTTC. It codes for CASSETSGDYNEQFF.